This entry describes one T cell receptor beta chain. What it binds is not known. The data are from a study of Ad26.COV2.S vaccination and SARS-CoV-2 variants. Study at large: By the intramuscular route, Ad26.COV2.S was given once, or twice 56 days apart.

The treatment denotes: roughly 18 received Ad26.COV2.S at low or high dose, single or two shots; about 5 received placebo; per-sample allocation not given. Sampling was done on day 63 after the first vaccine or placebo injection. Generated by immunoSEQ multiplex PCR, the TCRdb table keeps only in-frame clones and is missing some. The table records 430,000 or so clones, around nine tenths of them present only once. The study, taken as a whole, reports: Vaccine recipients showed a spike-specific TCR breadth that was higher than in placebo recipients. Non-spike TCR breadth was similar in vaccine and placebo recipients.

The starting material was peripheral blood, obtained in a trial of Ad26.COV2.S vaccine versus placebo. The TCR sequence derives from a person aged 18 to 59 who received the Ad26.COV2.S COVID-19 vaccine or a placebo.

CDR3 in DNA: TGTGCCAGCGCGGGGGGTCGGAGAAGCACAGATACGCAGTATTTT. Translated, it gives CASAGGRRSTDTQYF. The V call is TRBV27, the J call TRBJ2-3; 8 nucleotides line up with TRBD2. Germline V lookup: CDR1 MNHEY, CDR2 SMNVEV (reference sequence). The V and J ends lost 8 bases and 0 bases, in that order; junction bases with no gene match: 7. The CDR3 loop spans 15 amino acids.